These T cell receptor beta chains were read from a single sample in a study of T cells after posttransplantation cyclophosphamide. TCRdb's copy holds only in-frame clones and misses some; the assay was immunoSEQ multiplex PCR. The specimen has around 25,000 clones, none found just once. The specimen sequenced was PBMCs. The origin of the receptors is a woman aged 55-75 years in good health, CMV-negative, and a related stem cell transplant donor. Each CDR3 is given with its conserved first and last residue. Each record gives: J gene, V gene, CDR3 length, clone size, D gene, CDR3 DNA, CDR3 protein. D genes are given only for firm matches. Clone size, where shown, is once, few, many, or a class for clones that have expanded.

TRBJ2-1,TRBV5-6,16,many,TRBD1,TGTGCCAGCAGCTTGTACCGCGACAGGGCCTACAATGAGCAGTTCTTC,CASSLYRDRAYNEQFF
TRBJ2-5,TRBV28,19,many,TRBD2,TGTGCCAGCAGTACCCCGGGACTAGCGGGAGGTCTGGGCCAAGAGACCCAGTACTTC,CASSTPGLAGGLGQETQYF
TRBJ2-1,TRBV4-3,16,many,TRBD2,TGCGCCAGCAGCCAAGATTGGAGACTAGCTTCGAATGAGCAGTTCTTC,CASSQDWRLASNEQFF
TRBJ2-1,TRBV27,18,many,TRBD2,TGTGCCAGCAGTTCCCGGACTAGCGGGATGAGCTCCTACAATGAGCAGTTCTTC,CASSSRTSGMSSYNEQFF
TRBJ2-2,TRBV5-1,16,many,.,TGCGCCAGCAGCTTGGGGATCAGGGGTGGCACCGGGGAGCTGTTTTTT,CASSLGIRGGTGELFF
TRBJ1-2,TRBV5-5,15,many,TRBD1,TGTGCCAGCAGCTTGGGACTGAAGACAGGGACCGGCTACACCTTC,CASSLGLKTGTGYTF
TRBJ1-1,TRBV7-6,15,many,TRBD1,TGTGCCAGCAGCCCTATCCAGGGGGCGAGCACTGAAGCTTTCTTT,CASSPIQGASTEAFF
TRBJ1-4,TRBV5-1,17,many,TRBD1,TGCGCCAGCCAGCTTGGCCCTCAGGGGACAGGGGGTGAAAAACTGTTTTTT,CASQLGPQGTGGEKLFF
TRBJ1-1,TRBV6-6,14,many,TRBD1,TGTGCCAGCACCTACAGGGGTACTGACACTGAAGCTTTCTTT,CASTYRGTDTEAFF
TRBJ2-7,TRBV18,16,many,.,TGTGCCAGCTCACCATTACCAGGGTATGGATCCTACGAGCAGTACTTC,CASSPLPGYGSYEQYF
TRBJ1-1,TRBV2,14,.,.,TGTGCCAGCAAATGGAGGGGTGTAAACACTGAAACTTTCTTT,CASKWRGVNTETFF
TRBJ2-5,TRBV4-1,16,many,.,TGCGCCAGCAGCCAAGGTACCGGGACACTTCAAGAGACCCAGTACTTC,CASSQGTGTLQETQYF
TRBJ2-5,TRBV19,17,many,TRBD2,TGTGCCAGTAGTATGGAGGACTGGACTAGCGGGACAGAGACCCAGTACTTC,CASSMEDWTSGTETQYF
TRBJ2-2,TRBV13,13,many,TRBD1,TGTGCCAGCAGCTACGACAGGGGCCGGGAGCTGTTTTTT,CASSYDRGRELFF
TRBJ2-2,TRBV11-1,15,many,TRBD1,TGTGCCAGCAGCTTAGGAGGGGGCCGTTCCGGGGAGCTGTTTTTT,CASSLGGGRSGELFF
TRBJ1-5,TRBV4-1,14,many,TRBD1,TGCGCCAGCAGCCCCAGACAGGGGAATCAGCCCCAGCATTTT,CASSPRQGNQPQHF
TRBJ2-1,TRBV7-8,15,many,.,TGTGCCAGCAGCTTTTCCCCGAGTCTCGCAAATGAGCAGTTCTTC,CASSFSPSLANEQFF
TRBJ2-1,TRBV11-2,15,many,.,TGTGCCAGCAGCTTAGTCAGGGGCTCCTACAATGAGCAGTTCTTC,CASSLVRGSYNEQFF
TRBJ1-2,TRBV5-1,15,many,TRBD1,TGCGCCAGCCGAAAGAACCCAGGGACAGTCTATGGCTACACCTTC,CASRKNPGTVYGYTF
TRBJ2-1,TRBV27,15,many,TRBD1,TGTGCCAGCACTCCTAACAGGGGGCTGGACAATGAGCAGTTCTTC,CASTPNRGLDNEQFF
TRBJ2-4,TRBV14,16,many,TRBD2,TGTGCCAGCAGCCAAGGGACGGGGGGGGCCAAAAACATTCAGTACTTC,CASSQGTGGAKNIQYF
TRBJ2-7,TRBV2,15,many,.,TGTGCCAGCAGTGAAGCGCACTCTAGCGTGTACGAGCAGTACTTC,CASSEAHSSVYEQYF
TRBJ2-7,TRBV4-2,14,many,.,TGTGCCAGCAGCCAAGCAGGGAATAATTACGAGCAGTACTTC,CASSQAGNNYEQYF
TRBJ2-2,TRBV7-2,16,many,.,TGTGCCAGCAGCTTCCAGGGGAAAAGGAACACCGGGGAGCTGTTTTTT,CASSFQGKRNTGELFF
TRBJ2-1,TRBV5-1,15,many,TRBD2,TGCGCCAGCAGTTCTCAGACTAGCGGGGTCAATGAGCAGTTCTTC,CASSSQTSGVNEQFF
TRBJ2-7,TRBV5-1,16,many,TRBD1,TGCGCCAGCAGCTTGAGAGGGACAGGGGCCCCTTACGAGCAGTACTTC,CASSLRGTGAPYEQYF
TRBJ2-1,TRBV5-1,15,many,.,TGCGCCAGCAGAGTCTCGGGAGCCCACTACAATGAGCAGTTCTTC,CASRVSGAHYNEQFF
TRBJ2-5,TRBV5-4,16,many,TRBD2,TGTGCCAGCAGCCCGCCGACTAGCGGGGGGGCGGAGACCCAGTACTTC,CASSPPTSGGAETQYF
TRBJ1-2,TRBV29-1,13,many,TRBD1,TGCAGCGTTGAGGTTCAGGGGGCTGGGGGCTACACCTTC,CSVEVQGAGGYTF
TRBJ2-5,TRBV5-4,13,many,.,TGTGCCAGCAGCCTGGCAGGCACGGAGACCCAGTACTTC,CASSLAGTETQYF
TRBJ2-1,TRBV6-6,16,many,TRBD2,TGTGCCAGCAGGCCCTCTCTAGCGGGAGGGTACAATGAGCAGTTCTTC,CASRPSLAGGYNEQFF
TRBJ2-7,TRBV5-1,13,few,.,TGCGCCAGCAGCTTGGTGTTAGCGGCCGAGCAGTACTTC,CASSLVLAAEQYF
TRBJ1-5,TRBV5-5,15,medium-sized,.,TGTGCCAGCAGCTCCAGGGTAAATAGCAATCAGCCCCAGCATTTT,CASSSRVNSNQPQHF
TRBJ2-2,TRBV27,18,many,TRBD2,TGTGCCAGCAGTCCGCGCTGGCTAGCGGGAGGACGGACCGGGGAGCTGTTTTTT,CASSPRWLAGGRTGELFF
TRBJ1-2,TRBV6-6,16,many,.,TGTGCCAGCAGTTACTCAGGTGCGGGGGCGAACTATGGCTACACCTTC,CASSYSGAGANYGYTF
TRBJ2-5,TRBV28,15,.,.,TGTGCCAGCAGTTTATCCTCCACGGTTAAAGAGACCCAGTACTTC,CASSLSSTVKETQYF
TRBJ2-1,TRBV28,14,many,TRBD2,TGTGCCAGCAGCTCCGGGACTACCAACAATGAGCAGTTCTTC,CASSSGTTNNEQFF
TRBJ1-1,TRBV4-1,15,many,TRBD1,TGCGCCAGCAGCCGGGGACAGGGCCTGAACACTGAAGCTTTCTTT,CASSRGQGLNTEAFF
TRBJ2-5,TRBV11-2,15,many,TRBD1,TGTGCCAGCAGCCCTTGGACAGGATACCAAGAGACCCAGTACTTC,CASSPWTGYQETQYF
TRBJ2-2,TRBV27,14,.,.,TGTGCCAGCAGTCAATTCAGGGGCACCGGGGAGCTGTTTTTT,CASSQFRGTGELFF
TRBJ2-4,TRBV4-2,16,few,.,TGTGCCAGCAGCCAAGGTGGAGGGTCGAATTTGGACATTCAGTACTTC,CASSQGGGSNLDIQYF
TRBJ2-5,TRBV5-1,15,many,.,TGCGCCAGCAGCGGGGACTCGAGGAGGGAAGAGACCCAGTACTTC,CASSGDSRREETQYF
TRBJ2-1,TRBV19,15,many,.,TGTGCCAGTAGTATGGGGGCCCTCGCCTACAATGAGCAGTTCTTC,CASSMGALAYNEQFF
TRBJ2-1,TRBV4-2,13,many,.,TGTGCCAGCAGCCAATCGGGGAGGAATGAGCAGTTCTTC,CASSQSGRNEQFF
TRBJ1-3,TRBV7-9,16,many,.,TGTGCCAGCAGCTTAGGTGCAGTAAAATCTGGAAACACCATATATTTT,CASSLGAVKSGNTIYF
TRBJ1-6,TRBV11-2,16,many,TRBD1,TGTGCCAGCAGCCTACGGGACAGGGGTTCTAATTCACCCCTCCACTTT,CASSLRDRGSNSPLHF
TRBJ2-5,TRBV9,15,many,.,TGTGCCAGCAGCGTAGGTCTGGGGCGAGCAGAGACCCAGTACTTC,CASSVGLGRAETQYF
TRBJ1-4,TRBV27,15,many,.,TGTGCCAGCAGTTTATTCTTCAGGGGTGGGGAAAAACTGTTTTTT,CASSLFFRGGEKLFF
TRBJ2-6,TRBV5-1,14,many,.,TGCGCCAGCCTTGGAGACTCTGGGGCCAACGTCCTGACTTTC,CASLGDSGANVLTF
TRBJ2-5,TRBV2,15,many,TRBD1,TGTGCCAGCCAAGACGGGGGACAGGGTGGGGAGACCCAGTACTTC,CASQDGGQGGETQYF
TRBJ2-3,TRBV30,14,.,.,TGTGCCTGGAGTGTGCGGGGGCCCACAGATACGCAGTATTTT,CAWSVRGPTDTQYF
TRBJ1-1,TRBV6-5,14,many,.,TGTGCCAGCAGTTCCCCGACAGGCTACACTGAAGCTTTCTTT,CASSSPTGYTEAFF
TRBJ1-1,TRBV18,13,.,.,TGTGCCAGCTCTCGAACAGGGCAGACTGAAGCTTTCTTT,CASSRTGQTEAFF